The 2 T cell receptor beta chains below come from one sample, sequenced in a study of cytomegalovirus exposure and HLA in healthy donors. Clones were sequenced by immunoSEQ multiplex PCR, and TCRdb holds only the in-frame ones, with some missing. Of approximately 150,000 clones listed, around 86% are singletons. The source material was PBMCs. These receptors were taken from a man aged 18 to 30 in good health and CMV-seropositive.

The chain employs TRBV29-1 and TRBJ1-1; D ambiguous. The CDR3 length is 10 residues. Germline CDR1 and CDR2: SQVTM and ANQGSEA. Trimming removed 5 bases from V and 9 bases from J, with 10 bases in between. The CDR3: CSVSDKQAFF. CDR3 nucleotide sequence: TGCAGCGTTTCCGACAAGCAAGCTTTCTTT.

The CDR3 spells CASSLEGLASGDTQYF. DNA of the CDR3: TGTGCCAGCAGCTTAGAGGGACTAGCGTCAGGAGATACGCAGTATTTT. The gene calls are TRBV7-3 and TRBJ2-3, with TRBD2 matching 10 bases. V lost 2 bases to trimming and J lost 5 bases; unmatched junction nucleotides: 7. The CDR3 has 16 residues. From germline, CDR1 is SGHTA and CDR2 FQGTGA.